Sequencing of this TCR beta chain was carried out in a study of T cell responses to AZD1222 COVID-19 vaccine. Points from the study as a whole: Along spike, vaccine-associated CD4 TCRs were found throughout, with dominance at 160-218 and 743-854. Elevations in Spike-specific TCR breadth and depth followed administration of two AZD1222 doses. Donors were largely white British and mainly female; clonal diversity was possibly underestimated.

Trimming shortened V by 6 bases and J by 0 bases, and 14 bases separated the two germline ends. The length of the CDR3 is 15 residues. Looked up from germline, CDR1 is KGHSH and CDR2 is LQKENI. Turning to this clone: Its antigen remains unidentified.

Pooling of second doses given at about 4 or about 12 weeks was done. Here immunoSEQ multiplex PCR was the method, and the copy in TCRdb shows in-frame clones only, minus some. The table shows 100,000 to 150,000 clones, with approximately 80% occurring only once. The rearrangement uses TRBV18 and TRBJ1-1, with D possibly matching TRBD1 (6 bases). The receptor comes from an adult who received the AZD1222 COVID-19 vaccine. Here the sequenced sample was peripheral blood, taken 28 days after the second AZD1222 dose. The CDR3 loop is CASSQDRPMNTEAFF. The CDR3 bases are TGTGCCAGCTCGCAAGACAGGCCTATGAACACTGAAGCTTTCTTT.